A single T cell receptor (beta chain) is shown here with its context. This clonotype was picked up a small number of times. The clone's antigen remains unknown. Base quality data are lacking; no much larger clone is found one base away. The data originate from a study of CD8 T cells in ankylosing spondylitis (dated by TCRdb to about 2017). In terms of the full investigation: The study set out to find disease-linked TCR variants by profiling T cell receptor beta repertoires in ankylosing spondylitis patients and healthy donors. The whole study cohort included 108 healthy donors and 25 ankylosing spondylitis patients. Peripheral blood was sampled, and synovial fluid was also collected from ankylosing spondylitis patients. General findings and caveats noted by the study authors: The disease-linked clones were reported to be significantly enriched in matched synovial fluid samples from ankylosing spondylitis patients. Some TCR beta motif variants had previously been reported in synovial fluid and blood of reactive arthritis patients, which suggested common disease-initiation mechanisms. Blood from ankylosing spondylitis patients appeared to be characterized by a TCR beta motif composed of under 10 highly homologous amino acid variants. In peripheral blood, the disease-linked clones were found at relatively low frequencies and had a CD8+ phenotype.

The germline V gene encodes CDR1 DFQATT and CDR2 SNEGSKA (reference sequence). Ends trimmed: V by 6 bases, J by 4 bases; bases unmatched to a gene: 6. Spanning cysteine to phenylalanine, the CDR3 consists of 13 amino acids. Of the read, only the CDR3 DNA is kept; its 39 bases are in frame from base 1. TCRdb records Illumina HiSeq 2500 as the sequencer. TCR beta libraries were prepared by quantitative 5'-RACE with molecular barcodes. In the paper's pipeline: Disease-linked TCR variants were identified with a new computational method built on a probabilistic model of VDJ rearrangement. The public reads were reprocessed in TCRdb via fastp at Q25 and MiXCR, keeping in-frame beta chains. A single entry per CDR3 protein holds the most common genes and DNA from its merged rows. The V and J calls here are based on TCRdb, not the publication. Across this sample there are 750,000 to 850,000 distinct CDR3 sequences, with approximately 12% seen only once. Around 0.51% of the sample is taken by the ten largest.

The source of this sequence is a male donor with ankylosing spondylitis. This chain joins TRBV20-1 to TRBJ2-5; 9 middle bases align to TRBD1. Specimen: blood, either unsorted or a sorted T cell fraction (not recorded which). The nucleotide sequence is TGCAGTGCCCACGGACAGGGGTCAGAGACCCAGTACTTC. It codes for CSAHGQGSETQYF.